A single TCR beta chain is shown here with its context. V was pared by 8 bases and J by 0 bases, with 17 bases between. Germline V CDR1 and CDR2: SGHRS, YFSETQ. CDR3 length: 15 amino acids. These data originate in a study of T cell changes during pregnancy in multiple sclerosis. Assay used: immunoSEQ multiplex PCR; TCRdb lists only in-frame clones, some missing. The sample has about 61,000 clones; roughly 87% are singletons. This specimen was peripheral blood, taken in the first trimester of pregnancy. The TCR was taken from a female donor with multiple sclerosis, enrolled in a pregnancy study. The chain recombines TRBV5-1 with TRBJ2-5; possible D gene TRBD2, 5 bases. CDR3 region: CASADRDGNQETQYF. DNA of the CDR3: TGCGCCAGTGCTGATCGCGACGGGAACCAAGAGACCCAGTACTTC. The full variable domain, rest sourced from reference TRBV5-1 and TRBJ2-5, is KAGVTQTPRYLIKTRGQQVTLSCSPISGHRSVSWYQQTPGQGLQFLFEYFSETQRNKGNFPGRFSGRQFSNSRSEMNVSTLELGDSALYLCASADRDGNQETQYFGPGTRLLVL.